The entry that follows covers one T cell receptor (beta chain) sequence. The data stem from a study of control samples from healthy donors and cancer patients. Germline CDR1 reads SGHTA; CDR2 reads FQGTGA. CDR3 length: 17 residues. J lost 4 bases, V lost 2 bases, and 9 bases had no gene match. The data were produced by immunoSEQ multiplex PCR, yet TCRdb's version contains in-frame clones alone and is incomplete. The repertoire includes about 130,000 clones, 87% of them detected once, and around 1.8% sits in the top ten. The clonotype was recovered from a man aged 18-30 years in good health. The specimen sequenced was blood. The rearrangement links TRBV7-3 to TRBJ2-1, with 9 bases lining up with TRBD1. CDR3 residues: CASSLGVGQGTYNEQFF. The CDR3 DNA follows: TGTGCCAGCAGCTTAGGGGTGGGACAGGGAACGTACAATGAGCAGTTCTTC.